The 28 T cell receptor beta chains reported below all come from one sample, sequenced in a study of technical replicates of blood from a few donors. Assay: immunoSEQ multiplex PCR; the TCRdb copy retains only in-frame clones and omits some. The table includes 60,000 to 90,000 clones, roughly 96% detected once. The sample comprised T cells isolated from PBMCs. The receptor set was obtained from a human donor in good health.

This rearrangement joins TRBV6-5 to TRBJ2-5; TRBD2 matches at 11 bases. This CDR3 has 16 amino acids. J lost 5 bases, V lost 3 bases, and 8 bases had no gene match. The germline V gene encodes CDR1 MNHEY and CDR2 SVGAGI. Here the CDR3 reads CASSYQPSGGRETQYF. CDR3 nucleotides: TGTGCCAGCAGTTATCAGCCTAGCGGGGGGAGGGAGACCCAGTACTTC.

This chain connects TRBV9 to TRBJ1-2, with D perhaps TRBD1 (5 bases). The CDR3 contains 13 residues. V lost 3 bases, J lost 7 bases, and 13 bases lay in between. Germline V CDR1 and CDR2: SGDLS, YYNGEE. The CDR3 is CASSDDQGSGYTF. The CDR3 bases are TGTGCCAGCAGCGATGACCAGGGCTCTGGCTACACCTTC.

J is TRBJ2-1 and V is TRBV5-1; 7 bases agree with TRBD2. The ends lost 4 bases at V and 7 bases at J; junction bases unmatched: 5. The CDR3 consists of 13 residues. Germline CDR1 and CDR2: SGHRS and YFSETQ. The CDR3 region has the DNA TGCGCCAGCAGCGCGACTAGCAGGAATGAGCAGTTCTTC. It specifies CASSATSRNEQFF.

The chain combines TRBV5-1 with TRBJ2-5; maybe TRBD1 (6 bases). V was cut by 1 base and J by 1 base, with 11 bases left in between. The CDR3 totals 15 residues. Germline V gives CDR1 SGHRS, CDR2 YFSETQ. The DNA for the CDR3 is TGCGCCAGCAGCTTGCTACAGGGATCCCAAGAGACCCAGTACTTC. Translating it yields CASSLLQGSQETQYF.

This chain joins TRBV6-5 and TRBJ2-6; 10 positions match TRBD1. V was clipped by 2 bases and J by 4 bases; unmatched bases: 2. This CDR3 has 16 amino acids. Germline V gives CDR1 MNHEY, CDR2 SVGAGI. DNA of the CDR3: TGTGCCAGCAGTTACGGGACAGGGGTCGGGGCCAACGTCCTGACTTTC. Translating gives CASSYGTGVGANVLTF.

This clone appeared a single time. This chain connects TRBV25-1 to TRBJ2-7; D not resolved. CDR1 and CDR2 from the germline V gene are MGHDK and SYGVNS. V was cut by 5 bases and J by 3 bases, with 17 bases left in between. The CDR3 extends over 15 amino acids. The CDR3 loop is CASSPHYDHGYEQYF. The CDR3 DNA reads as TGTGCCAGCAGTCCACACTACGATCATGGCTACGAGCAGTACTTC.

Only one count was recorded for this clone. The chain is built from TRBV13 and TRBJ2-3; 11 nucleotides agree with TRBD2. V was pared by 2 bases and J by 4 bases, with 5 bases of the junction left unmatched. Germline CDR1 PRHDT, CDR2 FYEKMQ (reference sequence). This CDR3 has 16 amino acids. The CDR3 loop is CASSLTGTSGSDTQYF. CDR3 DNA: TGTGCCAGCAGCTTAACCGGGACTAGCGGTTCAGATACGCAGTATTTT.

The chain joins TRBV18 to TRBJ1-5; 7 positions agree with TRBD1. Germline-derived CDR1 and CDR2 are KGHSH and LQKENI. The V and J ends lost 2 bases and 3 bases, in that order; junction bases with no gene match: 7. The CDR3 contains 16 residues. CDR3 DNA: TGTGCCAGCTCACCAAACAGGGGTGGTTACAATCAGCCCCAGCATTTT. As protein: CASSPNRGGYNQPQHF.

The rearrangement links TRBV27 to TRBJ2-1, with D possibly being TRBD2 (7 bases). V dropped 7 bases and J dropped 4 bases, with 17 bases sitting between them. This CDR3 region has 15 residues. From germline, CDR1 is MNHEY and CDR2 SMNVEV (reference sequence). CDR3 in amino acids: CASKTTQGGYNEQFF. The CDR3, as DNA: TGTGCCAGCAAGACAACACAGGGAGGGTACAATGAGCAGTTCTTC.

The chain links TRBV18 to TRBJ1-5; D not resolved. In germline, CDR1 is KGHSH, CDR2 LQKENI. V was cut by 3 bases and J by 2 bases, with 14 bases left in between. The CDR3 has 16 amino acids. CDR3 protein: CASSPTAGGGNQPQHF. CDR3 bases: TGTGCCAGCTCACCTACGGCGGGAGGCGGCAATCAGCCCCAGCATTTT.

The V gene is TRBV9, the J gene TRBJ1-6, with unresolved D. Germline V gene data show CDR1 as SGDLS and CDR2 as YYNGEE. Trimming cost V 0 bases and J 10 bases, with 11 bases left between them. The CDR3 spans 14 residues. Here the CDR3 DNA reads TGTGCCAGCAGCGTAGTCGATACGGGGTCACCCCTCCACTTT. This encodes CASSVVDTGSPLHF.

The chain is built from TRBV7-9 and TRBJ2-7; D gene unclear. The V end was cut by 5 bases, the J end by 2 bases, with 13 bases between. Germline V gene data show CDR1 as SEHNR and CDR2 as FQNEAQ (reference sequence). CDR3 length: 14 amino acids. The CDR3 DNA follows: TGTGCCAGCAGCCATTCGGCGGTACCCTACGAGCAGTACTTC. As protein: CASSHSAVPYEQYF.

The chain has TRBV4-1 and TRBJ1-5; 7 nucleotides align to TRBD1. The CDR3 is 17 residues long. V lost 1 base to trimming and J lost 3 bases; unmatched junction nucleotides: 9. CDR1 is MGHRA, CDR2 YSYEKL, per germline. The CDR3 coding sequence is TGCGCCAGCAGCCAAGTCACCGGAGGGGGCCTCAATCAGCCCCAGCATTTT. Its protein is CASSQVTGGGLNQPQHF.

The genes are TRBV5-1 and TRBJ2-3; the D gene is possibly TRBD2 (5 bases). Trimming removed 5 bases at V and 2 bases at J, with 12 bases between. This CDR3 spans 14 amino acids. Germline loops: CDR1 SGHRS, CDR2 YFSETQ. The CDR3 reads CASRALDPTDTQYF. In DNA form, the CDR3 reads TGCGCCAGCAGGGCACTAGACCCCACAGATACGCAGTATTTT.

The J gene is TRBJ2-5, the V gene TRBV18; TRBD1 matches 8 bases. There are 13 residues in the CDR3. J was trimmed by 5 bases and V by 3 bases; bases with no gene match: 2. Per the germline V gene, CDR1 is KGHSH and CDR2 is LQKENI. CDR3 sequence: CASSPWDRETQYF. DNA of the CDR3: TGTGCCAGCTCACCTTGGGACAGGGAGACCCAGTACTTC. Full variable domain (remainder filled in from reference TRBV18 and TRBJ2-5): NAGVMQNPRHLVRRRGQEARLRCSPMKGHSHVYWYRQLPEEGLKFMVYLQKENIIDESGMPKERFSAEFPKEGPSILRIQQVVRGDSAAYFCASSPWDRETQYFGPGTRLLVL.

The chain is built from TRBV19 and TRBJ1-2; 8 nucleotides line up with TRBD1. There are 15 residues in the CDR3. From germline, CDR1 is LNHDA and CDR2 SQIVND (reference sequence). After removal of 4 bases from V and 4 bases from J, the junction contained 8 bases not matched to a gene. The CDR3, as DNA: TGTGCCAGTAGTAGGAACCGACAGGGGACCTATGGCTACACCTTC. Translated: CASSRNRQGTYGYTF.

The V call is TRBV11-2, the J call TRBJ2-3; D gene ambiguous. V was pared by 2 bases and J by 1 base, with 10 bases between. Germline V gene data show CDR1 as SGHAT and CDR2 as FQNNGV. This CDR3 has 15 residues. The CDR3: CASSLRFLGTDTQYF. The DNA for the CDR3 is TGTGCCAGCAGCTTACGATTCCTAGGCACAGATACGCAGTATTTT.

The V and J genes are TRBV9 and TRBJ2-7; 11 bases map to TRBD1. The CDR3 consists of 15 residues. Germline V gene sequence: CDR1 SGDLS, CDR2 YYNGEE. Germline trimming cut 0 bases from V and 7 bases from J; bases unmatched to any gene: 6. CDR3 nucleotide sequence: TGTGCCAGCAGCGTAGGGACAGGGGGCTTAGGGGAGCAGTACTTC. Its translation: CASSVGTGGLGEQYF. Full variable domain (rest looked up from reference TRBV9 and TRBJ2-7): DSGVTQTPKHLITATGQRVTLRCSPRSGDLSVYWYQQSLDQGLQFLIQYYNGEERAKGNILERFSAQQFPDLHSELNLSSLELGDSALYFCASSVGTGGLGEQYFGPGTRLTVT.

The CDR3 nucleotides are TGCGCCAGCAGCCAACTAGGATTAGGAGATACGCAGTATTTT. It encodes CASSQLGLGDTQYF. This sequence joins TRBV4-1 and TRBJ2-3; D uncertain. The V end was cut by 2 bases, the J end by 5 bases, with 11 bases between. The CDR3 consists of 14 residues. CDR1 is MGHRA, CDR2 YSYEKL, per germline.

The chain links TRBV6-1 to TRBJ1-4; 9 positions agree with TRBD1. The CDR3 has 15 amino acids. With V trimmed by 7 bases and J by 7 bases, 10 bases remained unmatched. The V gene's germline CDR1 is MNHNS and CDR2 SASEGT. CDR3 sequence (DNA): TGTGCCAGCACTTCTATACAGGGGGCGGGTGAAAAACTGTTTTTT. This gives the protein CASTSIQGAGEKLFF.

The chain carries TRBV5-1 and TRBJ2-7; 8 bases map to TRBD1. The ends lost 4 bases at V and 5 bases at J; junction bases unmatched: 8. The germline V gene encodes CDR1 SGHRS and CDR2 YFSETQ. The CDR3 totals 14 residues. In nucleotides, the CDR3 is TGCGCCAGCAGCCCTGGACAGGGAGGCCACGAGCAGTACTTC. This translates into CASSPGQGGHEQYF.

The chain recombines TRBV5-4 with TRBJ2-2; D unclear. CDR3 length: 12 residues. Germline loops: CDR1 SGHNT, CDR2 YYREEE (reference sequence). Deletions cut 4 bases from V and 2 bases from J, with 3 bases between. The CDR3: CASSVNTGELFF. The CDR3 nucleotides read TGTGCCAGCAGCGTAAACACCGGGGAGCTGTTTTTT.

This chain uses TRBV6-5 with TRBJ2-7, with 7 bases aligning to TRBD1. CDR3 size: 13 residues. Germline V lookup: CDR1 MNHEY, CDR2 SVGAGI. J gave up 3 bases and V 6 bases, and 5 bases lay outside the gene matches. This chain's CDR3 is CASSRDSFYEQYF. The CDR3, as DNA: TGTGCCAGCAGCCGGGACAGCTTCTACGAGCAGTACTTC.

The chain has TRBV4-1 and TRBJ2-7; D remains unclear. This CDR3 has 13 residues. CDR1 MGHRA and CDR2 YSYEKL come from the germline V gene. V lost 2 bases to trimming and J lost 6 bases, with 11 bases between them. CDR3 sequence: CASSQPGSGEQYF. The CDR3 DNA reads TGCGCCAGCAGCCAACCAGGATCCGGCGAGCAGTACTTC.

The CDR3 DNA sequence: TGCAGCTCAACTGGACTAGCGGGCTACAATGAGCAGTTCTTC. Its translation is CSSTGLAGYNEQFF. The chain is built from TRBV29-1 and TRBJ2-1, with TRBD2 matching over 11 bases. CDR3 length: 14 residues. The V gene's germline CDR1 is SQVTM and CDR2 ANQGSEA. V shed 8 bases, J shed 3 bases, and the junction held 6 bases outside the gene matches.

The chain employs TRBV28 and TRBJ1-2; TRBD1 matches at 7 bases. This CDR3 is built from 15 residues. Trimming took 1 base from V and 8 from J; bases not matched to a gene: 10. Germline loops: CDR1 MDHEN, CDR2 SYDVKM. This CDR3 reads CASSLSSTGVGGYTF. For the CDR3, the DNA is TGTGCCAGCAGTTTATCCTCAACAGGGGTAGGGGGCTACACCTTC.

The chain is built from TRBV5-8 and TRBJ1-4; 7 bases agree with TRBD1. V dropped 4 bases and J dropped 4; count of bases not matched to a gene: 7. Germline values: CDR1 SGHTS, CDR2 YDEGEE. CDR3 length equals 15 residues. Here the CDR3 DNA reads TGTGCCAGCAGCCTAGGGGGCTTGGATAATGAAAAACTGTTTTTT. Its translation: CASSLGGLDNEKLFF.

This chain's CDR3 is CAWSLWDKPNEQFF. In nucleotides, the CDR3 is TGTGCCTGGAGTCTCTGGGACAAGCCCAATGAGCAGTTCTTC. The chain employs TRBV30 and TRBJ2-1; TRBD1 might be the D (6 bases). V shed 2 bases and J shed 6 bases, with 14 bases lying between them. The germline gives CDR1 GTSNPN, CDR2 SVGIG (reference sequence). CDR3 length: 14 amino acids.